A selection of T cell receptor beta chains follows, all from one sample in a study of blood T cells in healthy people across ages. Via MiXCR, TCRdb re-called the 5' RACE reads, giving one row per CDR3 protein. Here the sample spans roughly 640,000 distinct CDR3 sequences, about 30% being singletons. The sequencing input was blood. All receptors come from a woman of 80 years or more in good health. Both conserved end residues are part of each CDR3. Fields, in order: J gene, V gene, clone size, D gene, CDR3 DNA, CDR3 protein. D genes are given only for firm matches. For some rows the clone size is stated as once, few or many, or as a class when expanded; others skip it.

>TRBJ2-5|TRBV2|many|TRBD2
TGTGCCAGCAGCTTACTAGCGGGGGGCCAAGAGACCCAGTACTTC
CASSLLAGGQETQYF
>TRBJ2-3|TRBV4-3|-|TRBD2
TGCGCCAGCAGCCAAGGGTGGCTAGCGGGAGGTGCAGATACGCAGTATTTT
CASSQGWLAGGADTQYF
>TRBJ2-3|TRBV20-1|many|TRBD1
TGCAGTGCTGGATTGGACAGGGGGAGCACAGATACGCAGTATTTT
CSAGLDRGSTDTQYF
>TRBJ2-3|TRBV30|-|TRBD2
TGTGCCTGGAGTGTACGACTAGCGGGGAGGTACACAGATACGCAGTATTTT
CAWSVRLAGRYTDTQYF
>TRBJ1-1|TRBV6-5|-|TRBD1
TGTGCCAGCAGTTACTCGATCACAGGGGTGATGAACACTGAAGCTTTCTTT
CASSYSITGVMNTEAFF
>TRBJ2-3|TRBV12-3/TRBV12-4|-|-
TGTGCCAGCAGGAAGAGCGTGGGGTCAGATACGCAGTATTTT
CASRKSVGSDTQYF
>TRBJ1-6|TRBV7-3|-|TRBD1
TGTGCCAGCAGCACTGGGACAGTCGGTTCACCCCTCCACTTT
CASSTGTVGSPLHF
>TRBJ1-2|TRBV6-2/TRBV6-3|many|-
TGTGCCAGCAGTTACGCCGGACAGAACTATGGCTACACCTTC
CASSYAGQNYGYTF
>TRBJ1-5|TRBV20-1|many|TRBD1
TGCAGTGCCCGGGACAGGGTGAGGAAAGGCAATCAGCCCCAGCATTTT
CSARDRVRKGNQPQHF
>TRBJ1-2|TRBV29-1|many|TRBD1
TGCAGCGCTGACAGGGATCCTAACTATGGCTACACCTTC
CSADRDPNYGYTF